The T cell receptor beta chain described here comes from a study of T cells after yellow fever vaccination. Across the study: Preparation of fractions with low cell numbers was performed using SMART-Seq v4 Ultra Low Input. Study findings and constraints: Secondary responses were weaker yet peaked faster, day 5 versus 15. The bulk population could contribute abundant contaminating clonotypes to FACS-sorted repertoires.

This clonotype was recorded many times. What it recognizes is unknown. By 5'RACE template switching, TCR cDNA was produced, with a universal primer site and UMIs added in the process. TCRdb re-analysed the 5' RACE reads in MiXCR, keeping a single row per CDR3 protein. The sample holds about 510,000 distinct CDR3 sequences, about a fifth seen once. Germline V CDR1 and CDR2: SEHNR, FQNEAQ (reference sequence). Trimming cost V 1 base and J 8 bases, with 5 bases left between them. The CDR3 spans 12 residues. The TCR comes from a man aged 18-30 years who received the YFV17D yellow fever vaccine. The chain employs TRBV7-9 and TRBJ2-2; the D is unclear. The specimen was PBMCs, collected approximately 20 days after the first yellow fever vaccination. For the CDR3, the DNA is TGTGCCAGCAGCTTAGAAGGAGGGGAGCTGTTTTTT. This encodes CASSLEGGELFF.